This section outlines one T cell receptor beta chain sequence together with its context. Its antigen is currently unknown. The data originate from a study of blood T cells in healthy people across ages. Study-wide context: Researchers report that template switching captured about one barcoded beta molecule per two T cells. Regarding the study as a whole: Long-lived donors had more naive CD4+ cells and higher diversity than aged donors. There was no known CMV status for donors, so expanded clonotype changes were possibly confounded.

Through a sample-barcoded 5' primer and a J-beta primer mix, a second PCR was run for roughly 7 to 11 cycles. Via MiXCR, TCRdb re-called the 5' RACE reads, giving one row per CDR3 protein. The table includes 1.5 million to 2 million distinct CDR3 sequences, about 39% detected once. Germline V lookup: CDR1 SGDLS, CDR2 YYNGEE. CDR3 length equals 15 residues. V was trimmed by 1 base and J by 2 bases, leaving 11 bases between them. The sample providers were healthy Caucasian people from Russia, aged about 6 to 95. The receptor was derived from a human donor in good health. The gene calls are TRBV9 and TRBJ2-3; D is unclear. The sequenced material came from blood. In nucleotides, the CDR3 is TGTGCCAGCAGCGTAAAAATGGGGTACACAGATACGCAGTATTTT. It codes for CASSVKMGYTDTQYF.